One sample yielded the 10 T cell receptor beta chains listed below, sequenced in a study of blood T cell repertoires in COVID-19. TCRdb keeps only in-frame clones here, not all; method: immunoSEQ multiplex PCR. The sample has about 300,000 clones, more than 75% seen once; the top ten hold roughly 1.3%. Sequencing was carried out using peripheral blood. These receptors all come from a man in his 70s with acute or convalescent COVID-19.

CDR3 in amino acids: CSVEVMRGLAYGYTF. In nucleotides, the CDR3 is TGCAGCGTTGAAGTTATGAGGGGGCTAGCCTATGGCTACACCTTC. The chain has TRBV29-1 and TRBJ1-2, with 7 bases that match TRBD1. Germline CDR1 is SQVTM and CDR2 is ANQGSEA. CDR3 length: 15 residues. After removal of 1 base from V and 4 bases from J, the junction contained 9 bases not matched to a gene.

V is TRBV4-3 and J is TRBJ2-5; 10 bases map to TRBD1. Germline lookup yields CDR1 LGHNA and CDR2 YSLEER. The CDR3 has 16 amino acids. The trim removed 0 bases at V and 5 bases at J, leaving 6 bases unmatched. The CDR3 here is CASSQEAGQGFETQYF. As DNA, the CDR3 is TGCGCCAGCAGCCAAGAAGCGGGACAGGGGTTCGAGACCCAGTACTTC.

The chain uses TRBV9 and TRBJ2-2; 8 bases line up with TRBD1. The CDR3 sequence is 16 residues long. J gave up 5 bases and V 2 bases, and 8 bases lay outside the gene matches. Germline-derived CDR1 and CDR2 are SGDLS and YYNGEE. CDR3: CASSVGWQGATGELFF. The CDR3 nucleotides are TGTGCCAGCAGCGTCGGATGGCAGGGGGCAACCGGGGAGCTGTTTTTT.

V gene TRBV19 combines with J gene TRBJ1-5, with 8 bases lining up with TRBD1. There are 14 residues in the CDR3. Germline CDR1 is LNHDA and CDR2 is SQIVND (reference sequence). Losses at the gene ends were 5 bases for V and 4 bases for J; bases not matched to a gene: 4. CDR3 coding DNA: TGTGCCAGTAGTCCGACAGGGGTGAATCAGCCCCAGCATTTT. As protein: CASSPTGVNQPQHF.

The CDR3 sequence: CASSLARQVETQYF. The CDR3 DNA sequence: TGTGCCAGCAGCTTAGCGAGGCAAGTGGAGACCCAGTACTTC. The V gene is TRBV7-6, the J gene TRBJ2-5; unclear D gene. The germline V and J ends were trimmed by 0 bases and 5 bases, with 10 bases remaining between them. This CDR3 has 14 residues. Germline V CDR1 and CDR2: SGHVS, FNYEAQ.

This chain joins TRBV30 and TRBJ1-4; D might be TRBD1 (5 bases). Germline-derived CDR1 and CDR2 are GTSNPN and SVGIG (reference sequence). This CDR3 comprises 11 residues. Trimming cost V 5 bases and J 8 bases, with 9 bases left between them. The CDR3, as DNA: TGTGCCTGGGACGGGGGGGAAAAACTGTTTTTT. This encodes CAWDGGEKLFF.

The chain uses TRBV28 and TRBJ2-5; TRBD1 matches 7 bases. CDR1 and CDR2 (germline): MDHEN, SYDVKM. V gave up 2 bases and J gave up 7 bases; unmatched junction bases: 7. CDR3 size: 14 residues. In DNA form, the CDR3 reads TGTGCCAGCAGTTTACAGGGGGAGAAGGCGACCCAGTACTTC. This gives the protein CASSLQGEKATQYF.

V and J are TRBV15 and TRBJ2-7, with 12 bases that match TRBD2. The CDR3 has 14 residues. With V trimmed by 1 base and J by 9 bases, 4 bases remained unmatched. Germline loops: CDR1 LNHNV, CDR2 YYDKDF (reference sequence). The CDR3 here is CATSRGLAGEPQYF. Here the CDR3 DNA reads TGTGCCACCAGCAGAGGACTAGCGGGGGAACCGCAGTACTTC. Full variable domain (outside the CDR3, taken from reference TRBV15 and TRBJ2-7): DAMVIQNPRYQVTQFGKPVTLSCSQTLNHNVMYWYQQKSSQAPKLLFHYYDKDFNNEADTPDNFQSRRPNTSFCFLDIRSPGLGDTAMYLCATSRGLAGEPQYFGPGTRLTVT.

The CDR3 sequence is CASSPGTGVRTGELFF. CDR3 coding DNA: TGTGCCAGCAGCCCCGGGACAGGGGTTCGTACCGGGGAGCTGTTTTTT. This chain uses TRBV6-2 or TRBV6-3 with TRBJ2-2; 10 bases align to TRBD1. The CDR3 runs to 16 residues. The germline gives CDR1 MNHEY, CDR2 SVGEGT. The V and J ends lost 6 bases and 5 bases, in that order; junction bases with no gene match: 9.

The V and J genes are TRBV30 and TRBJ2-3, with D maybe TRBD2 (5 bases). The germline CDR1 and CDR2 sequences are GTSNPN and SVGIG (reference sequence). The CDR3 totals 14 residues. V gave up 2 bases and J gave up 9 bases, with 18 bases separating them. CDR3 protein: CAWSPNGVVGTQYF. The CDR3 nucleotides are TGTGCCTGGAGTCCAAACGGGGTGGTAGGGACGCAGTATTTT. Full variable domain (remainder filled in from reference TRBV30 and TRBJ2-3): SQTIHQWPATLVQPVGSPLSLECTVEGTSNPNLYWYRQAAGRGLQLLFYSVGIGQISSEVPQNLSASRPQDRQFILSSKKLLLSDSGFYLCAWSPNGVVGTQYFGPGTRLTVL.